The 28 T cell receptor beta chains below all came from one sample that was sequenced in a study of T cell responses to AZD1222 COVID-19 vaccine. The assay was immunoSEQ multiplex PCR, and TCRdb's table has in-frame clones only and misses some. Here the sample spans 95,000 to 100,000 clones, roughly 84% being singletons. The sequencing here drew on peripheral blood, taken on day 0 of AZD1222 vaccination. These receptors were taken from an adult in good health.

In nucleotides, the CDR3 is TGTGCCAGTAGCCGGGACTCAGCGATAGAGGAAAAACTGTTTTTT. Its protein is CASSRDSAIEEKLFF. The V call is TRBV19, the J call TRBJ1-4; weak D call: TRBD1 (5 bases). CDR1 and CDR2 from the germline V gene are LNHDA and SQIVND (reference sequence). V was clipped by 6 bases and J by 8 bases, with 19 bases between them. The CDR3 covers 15 residues.

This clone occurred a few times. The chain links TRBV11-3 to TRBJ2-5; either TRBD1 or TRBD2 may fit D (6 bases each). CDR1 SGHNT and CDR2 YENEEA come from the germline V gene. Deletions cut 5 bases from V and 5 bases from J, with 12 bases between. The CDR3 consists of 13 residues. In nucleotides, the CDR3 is TGTGCCAGCAGCCCTGACGGGGGCGAGACCCAGTACTTC. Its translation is CASSPDGGETQYF.

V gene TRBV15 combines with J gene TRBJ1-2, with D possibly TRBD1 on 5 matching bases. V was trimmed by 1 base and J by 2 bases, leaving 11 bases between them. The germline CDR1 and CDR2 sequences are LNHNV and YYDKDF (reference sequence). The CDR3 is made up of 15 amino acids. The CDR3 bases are TGTGCCACCAGCAGAGTGGGGGTACCCAACTATGGCTACACCTTC. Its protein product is CATSRVGVPNYGYTF.

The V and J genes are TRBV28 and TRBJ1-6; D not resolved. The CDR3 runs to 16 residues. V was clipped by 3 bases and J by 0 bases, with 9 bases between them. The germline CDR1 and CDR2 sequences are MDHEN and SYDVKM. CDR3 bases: TGTGCCAGCAGTTTTAAACCTAGCTCCTATAATTCACCCCTCCACTTT. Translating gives CASSFKPSSYNSPLHF.

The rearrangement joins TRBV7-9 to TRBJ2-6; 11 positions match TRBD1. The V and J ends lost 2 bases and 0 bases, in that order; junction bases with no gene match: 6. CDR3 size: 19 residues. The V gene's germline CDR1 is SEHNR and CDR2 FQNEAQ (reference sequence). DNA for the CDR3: TGTGCCAGCAGCTTACAAGGACAGGGGGCTTCCTCTGGGGCCAACGTCCTGACTTTC. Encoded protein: CASSLQGQGASSGANVLTF.

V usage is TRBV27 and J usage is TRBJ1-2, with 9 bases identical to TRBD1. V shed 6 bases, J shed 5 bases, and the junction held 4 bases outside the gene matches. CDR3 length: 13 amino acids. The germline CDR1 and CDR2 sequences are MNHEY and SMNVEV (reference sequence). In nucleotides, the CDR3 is TGTGCCAGCAGACAGGGGGCCTGGTATGGCTACACCTTC. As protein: CASRQGAWYGYTF.

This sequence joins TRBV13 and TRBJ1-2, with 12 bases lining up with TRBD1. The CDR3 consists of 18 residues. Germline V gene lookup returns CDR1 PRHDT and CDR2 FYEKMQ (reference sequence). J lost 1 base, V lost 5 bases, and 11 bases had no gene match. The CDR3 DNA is TGTGCCAGCAGCGCTGCCGGGACAGGGGGCGTTTTTAACTATGGCTACACCTTC. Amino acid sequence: CASSAAGTGGVFNYGYTF.

The CDR3 here is CATSRASQAFSNQPQHF. As DNA, the CDR3 is TGTGCCACCAGCAGAGCCTCCCAGGCGTTTAGCAATCAGCCCCAGCATTTT. This chain connects TRBV15 to TRBJ1-5; D unclear. This CDR3 spans 17 amino acids. Germline V gene lookup returns CDR1 LNHNV and CDR2 YYDKDF (reference sequence). V was pared by 1 base and J by 0 bases, with 13 bases between. Looking up the rest from reference TRBV15 and TRBJ1-5 gives the full variable domain: DAMVIQNPRYQVTQFGKPVTLSCSQTLNHNVMYWYQQKSSQAPKLLFHYYDKDFNNEADTPDNFQSRRPNTSFCFLDIRSPGLGDTAMYLCATSRASQAFSNQPQHFGDGTRLSIL.

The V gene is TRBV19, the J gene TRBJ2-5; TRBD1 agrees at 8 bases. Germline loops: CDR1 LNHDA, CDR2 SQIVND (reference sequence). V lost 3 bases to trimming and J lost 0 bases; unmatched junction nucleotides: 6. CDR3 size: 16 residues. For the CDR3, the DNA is TGTGCCAGTAGTATCATCGGACAGGGCAACCAAGAGACCCAGTACTTC. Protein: CASSIIGQGNQETQYF. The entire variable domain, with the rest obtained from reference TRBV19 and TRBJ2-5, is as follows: DGGITQSPKYLFRKEGQNVTLSCEQNLNHDAMYWYRQDPGQGLRLIYYSQIVNDFQKGDIAEGYSVSREKKESFPLTVTSAQKNPTAFYLCASSIIGQGNQETQYFGPGTRLLVL.

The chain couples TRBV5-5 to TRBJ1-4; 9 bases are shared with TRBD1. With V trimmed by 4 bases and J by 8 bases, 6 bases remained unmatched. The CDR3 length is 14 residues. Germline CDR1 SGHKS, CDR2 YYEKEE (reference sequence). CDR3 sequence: CASSLTGGWEKLFF. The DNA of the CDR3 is TGTGCCAGCAGCCTGACAGGGGGTTGGGAAAAACTGTTTTTT.

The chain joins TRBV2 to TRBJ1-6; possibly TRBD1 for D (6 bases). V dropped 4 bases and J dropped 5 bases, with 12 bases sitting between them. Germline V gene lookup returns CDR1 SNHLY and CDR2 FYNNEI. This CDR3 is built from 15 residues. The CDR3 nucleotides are TGTGCCAGCAGTGTTAGGACAGCCAATAATTCACCCCTCCACTTT. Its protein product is CASSVRTANNSPLHF.

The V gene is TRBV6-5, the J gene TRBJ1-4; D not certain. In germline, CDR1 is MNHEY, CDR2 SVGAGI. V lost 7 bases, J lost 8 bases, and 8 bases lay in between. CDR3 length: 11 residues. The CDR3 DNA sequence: TGTGCCAGCAAGGCAGACGAAAAACTGTTTTTT. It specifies CASKADEKLFF.

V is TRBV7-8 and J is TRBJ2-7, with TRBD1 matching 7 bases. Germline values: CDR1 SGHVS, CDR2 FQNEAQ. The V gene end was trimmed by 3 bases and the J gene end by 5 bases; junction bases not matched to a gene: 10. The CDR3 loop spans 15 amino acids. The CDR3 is CASSLIRGRGNEQYF. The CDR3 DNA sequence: TGTGCCAGCAGCTTGATTAGGGGCAGGGGGAACGAGCAGTACTTC.

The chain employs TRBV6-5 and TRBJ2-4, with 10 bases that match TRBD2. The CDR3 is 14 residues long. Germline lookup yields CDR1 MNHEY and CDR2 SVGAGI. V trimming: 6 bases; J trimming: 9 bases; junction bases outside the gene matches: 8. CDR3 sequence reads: CASRVTSGNAIQYF. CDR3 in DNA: TGTGCCAGCAGGGTTACTAGCGGGAATGCCATTCAGTACTTC.

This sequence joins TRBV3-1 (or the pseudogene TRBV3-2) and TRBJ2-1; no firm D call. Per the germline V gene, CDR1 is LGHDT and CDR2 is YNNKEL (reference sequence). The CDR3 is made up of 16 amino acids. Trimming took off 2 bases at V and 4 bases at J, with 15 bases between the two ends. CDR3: CASSQSIINLYNEQFF. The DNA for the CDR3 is TGTGCCAGCAGCCAAAGTATCATCAATCTGTACAATGAGCAGTTCTTC.

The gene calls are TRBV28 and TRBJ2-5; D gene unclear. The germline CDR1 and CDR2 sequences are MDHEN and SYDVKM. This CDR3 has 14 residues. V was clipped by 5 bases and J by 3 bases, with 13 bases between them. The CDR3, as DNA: TGTGCCAGCAGTCGGCTTAACTACGAAGAGACCCAGTACTTC. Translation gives CASSRLNYEETQYF.

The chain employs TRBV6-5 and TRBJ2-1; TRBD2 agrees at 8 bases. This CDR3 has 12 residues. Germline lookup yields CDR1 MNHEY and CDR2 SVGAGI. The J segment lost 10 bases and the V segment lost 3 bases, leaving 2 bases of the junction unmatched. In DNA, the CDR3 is TGTGCCAGCAGTTATCGGGGGGGCGAGCAGTTCTTC. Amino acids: CASSYRGGEQFF.

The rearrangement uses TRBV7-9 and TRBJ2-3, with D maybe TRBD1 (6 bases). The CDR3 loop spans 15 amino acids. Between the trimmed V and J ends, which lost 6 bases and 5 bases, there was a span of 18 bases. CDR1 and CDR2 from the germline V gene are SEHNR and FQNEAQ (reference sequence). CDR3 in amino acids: CASSLLQGARDTQYF. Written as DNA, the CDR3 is TGTGCCAGCAGTTTATTACAGGGAGCTCGAGATACGCAGTATTTT.

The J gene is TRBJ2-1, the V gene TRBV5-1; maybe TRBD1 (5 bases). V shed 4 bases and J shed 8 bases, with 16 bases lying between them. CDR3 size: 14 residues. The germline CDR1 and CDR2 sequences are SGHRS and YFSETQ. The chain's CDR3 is CASSPSPAQDEQFF. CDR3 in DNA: TGCGCCAGCAGCCCTTCCCCAGCACAGGATGAGCAGTTCTTC. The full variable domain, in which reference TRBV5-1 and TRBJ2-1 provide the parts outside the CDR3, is KAGVTQTPRYLIKTRGQQVTLSCSPISGHRSVSWYQQTPGQGLQFLFEYFSETQRNKGNFPGRFSGRQFSNSRSEMNVSTLELGDSALYLCASSPSPAQDEQFFGPGTRLTVL.

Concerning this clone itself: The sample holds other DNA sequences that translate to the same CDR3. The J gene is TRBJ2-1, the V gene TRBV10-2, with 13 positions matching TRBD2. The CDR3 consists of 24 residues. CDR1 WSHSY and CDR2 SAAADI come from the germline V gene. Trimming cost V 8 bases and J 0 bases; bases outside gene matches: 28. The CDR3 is CASGGGGLRPGLAGPPSSYNEQFF. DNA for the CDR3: TGCGCCAGCGGCGGAGGGGGGCTTAGACCGGGACTAGCGGGACCTCCGAGCTCCTACAATGAGCAGTTCTTC.

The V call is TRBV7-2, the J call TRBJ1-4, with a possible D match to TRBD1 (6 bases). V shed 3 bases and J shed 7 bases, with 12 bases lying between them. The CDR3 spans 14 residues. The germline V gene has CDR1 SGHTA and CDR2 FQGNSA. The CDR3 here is CASSLGGGSEKLFF. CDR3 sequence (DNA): TGTGCCAGCAGCTTGGGGGGCGGGAGTGAAAAACTGTTTTTT.

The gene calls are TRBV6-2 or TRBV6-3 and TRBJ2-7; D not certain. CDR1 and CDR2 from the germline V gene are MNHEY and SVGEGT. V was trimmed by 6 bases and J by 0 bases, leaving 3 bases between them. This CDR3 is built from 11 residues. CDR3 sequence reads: CASSHSYEQYF. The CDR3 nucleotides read TGTGCCAGCAGCCACTCCTACGAGCAGTACTTC.

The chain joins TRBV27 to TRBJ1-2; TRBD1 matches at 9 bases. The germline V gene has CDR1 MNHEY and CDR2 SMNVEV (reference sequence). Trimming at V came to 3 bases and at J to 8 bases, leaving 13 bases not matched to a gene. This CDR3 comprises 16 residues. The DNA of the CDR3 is TGTGCCAGCAGTTTCGGATTCGGACAGGGGATAAGAGGCTACACCTTC. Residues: CASSFGFGQGIRGYTF.

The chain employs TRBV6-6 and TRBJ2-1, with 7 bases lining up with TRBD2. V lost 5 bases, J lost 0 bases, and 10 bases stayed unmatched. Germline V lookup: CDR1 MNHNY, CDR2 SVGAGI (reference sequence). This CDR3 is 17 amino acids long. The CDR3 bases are TGTGCCAGCAGTCCGGACACTAGCGTAGACTCCTACAATGAGCAGTTCTTC. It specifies CASSPDTSVDSYNEQFF.

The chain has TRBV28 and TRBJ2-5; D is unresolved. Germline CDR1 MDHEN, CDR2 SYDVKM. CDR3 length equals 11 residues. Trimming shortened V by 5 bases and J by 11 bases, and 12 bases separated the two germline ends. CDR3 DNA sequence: TGTGCCAGCAGTCCCCGGGTAGTTCAGTACTTC. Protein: CASSPRVVQYF.

The CDR3 bases are TGTGCCAGCAGTCCACCCTCTTATGGCTACACCTTC. Encoded protein: CASSPPSYGYTF. This sequence joins TRBV28 and TRBJ1-2; D is ambiguous. V lost 5 bases and J 5 bases, leaving 9 bases between the germline ends. The CDR3 is 12 residues long. From germline, CDR1 is MDHEN and CDR2 SYDVKM.

The CDR3 is CAWTQGTEREYF. The DNA of the CDR3 is TGTGCCTGGACTCAGGGGACGGAAAGGGAGTACTTC. This sequence joins TRBV30 and TRBJ2-7, with a weak D call TRBD1 (6 bases). Looked up from germline, CDR1 is GTSNPN and CDR2 is SVGIG (reference sequence). V was pared by 4 bases and J by 11 bases, with 18 bases between. This CDR3 is 12 amino acids long.

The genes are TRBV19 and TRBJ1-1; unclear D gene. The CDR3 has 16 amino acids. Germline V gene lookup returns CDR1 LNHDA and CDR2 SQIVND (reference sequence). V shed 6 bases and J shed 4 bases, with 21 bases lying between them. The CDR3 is CASSDRSETSPTEAFF. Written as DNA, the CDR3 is TGTGCCAGTAGCGATCGTTCTGAGACTTCACCCACTGAAGCTTTCTTT.